This T cell receptor beta chain was recorded in a study of blood T cell repertoires in COVID-19. For the study at large: The United States, Italy and Spain supplied acute and convalescent COVID-19 samples. T cells, B-cell-depleted T cells, or PBMCs supplied cDNA or gDNA.

How the authors handled the data: Amplified reference gene primers provided the basis for estimating nucleated cell counts. TCRdb keeps only in-frame clones here, not all; method: immunoSEQ multiplex PCR. V and J calls and clone size are given by that table; D and trimming were obtained from the DNA. This sample has 65,000 to 70,000 clones, with approximately 79% found just once. This clonotype was obtained from a human donor in a cohort sampled during active COVID-19. The sample consisted of peripheral blood.

Here the CDR3 reads CSVAGTVNEKLFF. As DNA, the CDR3 is TGCAGCGTGGCCGGGACAGTTAATGAAAAACTGTTTTTT. The chain links TRBV29-1 to TRBJ1-4, with 7 bases matching TRBD1. Trimming cost V 6 bases and J 4 bases; bases outside gene matches: 5. Per the germline V gene, CDR1 is SQVTM and CDR2 is ANQGSEA. This CDR3 comprises 13 residues.